This note documents a single T cell receptor (beta chain) sequence. Its antigen is currently unknown. This sample stems from a study of shared clonotypes between healthy human individuals. V lost 3 bases, J lost 8 bases, and 14 bases lay in between. This CDR3 has 14 residues. Germline CDR1 reads MDHEN; CDR2 reads SYDVKM. Study-wide findings and caveats: Blood was the only sampled material, and tissue repertoires likely differ.

Healthy and HIV-negative, the adult donors had no recent acute infections or vaccinations. There were only Caucasian adults among the donors, and all lived in Nashville, Tennessee. Sequenced by immunoSEQ multiplex PCR; TCRdb stores in-frame clones only, minus some. The data show over a million clones, 75% to 85% seen once. This receptor was taken from a man aged 18 to 30 in good health. Some clones in this sample may be carry-over from other donors' samples. The sequenced sample consisted of memory CD4+ T cells from PBMCs. Stated subset: CD45RA-negative fraction. The chain combines TRBV28 with TRBJ1-5; perhaps TRBD1 as D (5 bases). Here the CDR3 reads CASSFGAGSKPQHF. The CDR3 DNA reads as TGTGCCAGCAGTTTTGGGGCGGGTAGCAAGCCCCAGCATTTT.